One sample yielded the 15 T cell receptor beta chains listed below, sequenced in a study of shared clonotypes between healthy human individuals. Clones were read by immunoSEQ multiplex PCR, and TCRdb kept only the in-frame ones, dropping some. The sample has roughly 2,300,000 clones, around 92% seen once; the top ten hold 0.3% to 0.45%. Source material: naive CD4+ T cells from PBMCs. Subset indicated: CD45RA+ positively selected. Every receptor here comes from a man younger than 35 in good health. Some clones in this sample may be carry-over from other donors' samples.

The DNA of the CDR3 is TGTGCCAGCAGCGTAGCCCCAGCGGGGGGGCGGGGACACAATGAGCAGTTCTTC. Its translation is CASSVAPAGGRGHNEQFF. This chain connects TRBV9 to TRBJ2-1; 10 nucleotides align to TRBD2. The CDR3 extends over 18 amino acids. Trimming removed 0 bases from V and 5 bases from J; junction bases left unmatched: 11. CDR1 and CDR2 from the germline V gene are SGDLS and YYNGEE.

Remarks on this clone: Other DNA sequences in this specimen translate into the identical CDR3. The CDR3 DNA is TGCGCCAGCAGCTTGTTGGCAGGGGGCACCGGGGAGCTGTTTTTT. Residues: CASSLLAGGTGELFF. The V and J genes are TRBV5-1 and TRBJ2-2; 7 bases are shared with TRBD1. Germline assignment: CDR1 SGHRS and CDR2 YFSETQ. V lost 1 base and J lost 4; bases outside the gene matches: 4. The CDR3 sequence is 15 residues long.

The chain employs TRBV9 and TRBJ2-1, with a weak D call TRBD2 (6 bases). The V and J ends lost 4 bases and 7 bases respectively, with 24 bases between them. The V gene's germline CDR1 is SGDLS and CDR2 YYNGEE. This CDR3 spans 17 amino acids. The CDR3 nucleotides are TGTGCCAGCAGCTTACCTACCGGGACTTCCTTTACGAATGAGCAGTTCTTC. This sequence encodes CASSLPTGTSFTNEQFF.

The chain is built from TRBV6-1 and TRBJ1-1; D is undetermined. With 3 bases removed from V and 0 bases from J, the gap between germline ends came to 8 bases. Germline assignment: CDR1 MNHNS and CDR2 SASEGT. The CDR3 is 14 amino acids. The CDR3 is CASSDMVMNTEAFF. The CDR3 DNA reads TGTGCCAGCAGTGATATGGTGATGAACACTGAAGCTTTCTTT.

The V call is TRBV21-1, the J call TRBJ2-1; the table gives TRBD1 as D, unverified against the DNA. TRBV21-1 is given as a pseudogene. The CDR3 covers 15 residues. The chain's CDR3 is CASSIRDRDRIEQFF. CDR3 nucleotide sequence: TGTGCCAGCAGCATCCGGGACAGGGATCGGATTGAGCAGTTCTTC.

V usage is TRBV2 and J usage is TRBJ2-5; unclear D gene. This CDR3 spans 14 amino acids. The germline V gene has CDR1 SNHLY and CDR2 FYNNEI. Trimming left V 8 bases short and J 0 bases short, with 13 bases between. CDR3 sequence (DNA): TGTGCCAGCGGGGAAAGGGTCTACCAAGAGACCCAGTACTTC. Amino acid sequence: CASGERVYQETQYF. The whole variable domain, filled in from reference TRBV2 and TRBJ2-5, reads EPEVTQTPSHQVTQMGQEVILRCVPISNHLYFYWYRQILGQKVEFLVSFYNNEISEKSEIFDDQFSVERPDGSNFTLKIRSTKLEDSAMYFCASGERVYQETQYFGPGTRLLVL.

The CDR3 DNA reads as TGCGCCAGCAGCCAAGTATCGGGACAACGAGCTGAAAAACTGTTTTTT. Its translation: CASSQVSGQRAEKLFF. J is TRBJ1-4 and V is TRBV4-1, with a possible D match to TRBD1 (6 bases). With 1 base removed from V and 7 bases from J, the gap between germline ends came to 16 bases. CDR1 and CDR2 from the germline V gene are MGHRA and YSYEKL. This CDR3 is built from 16 residues.

V usage is TRBV6-5 and J usage is TRBJ2-1; TRBD2 is a possible D gene (5 bases). There are 13 residues in the CDR3. Trimming took 7 bases from V and 3 from J, leaving 10 bases between them. Looked up from germline, CDR1 is MNHEY and CDR2 is SVGAGI. The CDR3 DNA reads as TGTGCCAGCAAGAGCAGCGGCTACAATGAGCAGTTCTTC. It codes for CASKSSGYNEQFF.

The CDR3 DNA reads as TGTGCCAGCAGCTTGGCGGCTTTGGAGACCCAGTACTTC. This encodes CASSLAALETQYF. This chain connects TRBV5-6 to TRBJ2-5; D remains ambiguous. Trimming shortened V by 0 bases and J by 5 bases, and 8 bases separated the two germline ends. The CDR3 is 13 amino acids. In germline, CDR1 is SGHDT, CDR2 YYEEEE.

This clone is a singleton in its sample. The chain recombines TRBV6-5 with TRBJ2-1; 15 nucleotides line up with TRBD2. With V trimmed by 11 bases and J by 7 bases, 6 bases remained unmatched. Germline V lookup: CDR1 MNHEY, CDR2 SVGAGI. This CDR3 comprises 14 residues. In nucleotides, the CDR3 is TGTGCCCGCCAGGGACTAGCGGGAGGAAATGAGCAGTTCTTC. Residues: CARQGLAGGNEQFF.

The CDR3 region is CASSQPGQGTNEKLFF. The CDR3 DNA is TGCGCCAGCAGCCAGCCAGGACAGGGCACTAATGAAAAACTGTTTTTT. J is TRBJ1-4 and V is TRBV4-1; 8 bases match TRBD1. The CDR3 has 16 residues. V shed 3 bases, J shed 2 bases, and the junction held 5 bases outside the gene matches. The germline V gene has CDR1 MGHRA and CDR2 YSYEKL.

The chain joins TRBV5-4 to TRBJ2-4, with D possibly matching TRBD1 (5 bases). V lost 0 bases and J 7 bases, leaving 11 bases between the germline ends. The CDR3 runs to 14 residues. Germline V gene sequence: CDR1 SGHNT, CDR2 YYREEE (reference sequence). The DNA of the CDR3 is TGTGCCAGCAGCTTGGGGACAATGGCTAACATTCAGTACTTC. Translating it yields CASSLGTMANIQYF.

In its sample, this clone was seen once. The rearrangement joins TRBV5-5 to TRBJ1-5; no clear D. V shed 3 bases and J shed 4 bases, with 8 bases lying between them. CDR3 length equals 13 residues. Germline V gives CDR1 SGHKS, CDR2 YYEKEE (reference sequence). The CDR3 DNA reads TGTGCCAGCAGCTCCCACAAGAATCAGCCCCAGCATTTT. Amino acids: CASSSHKNQPQHF.

Worth noting for this clone: Other DNA sequences within the sample encode an identical CDR3. This rearrangement joins TRBV28 to TRBJ1-2; D remains ambiguous. The CDR3 length is 12 residues. Germline V gene data show CDR1 as MDHEN and CDR2 as SYDVKM. The germline V and J ends were trimmed by 4 bases and 4 bases, with 7 bases remaining between them. The CDR3 DNA reads TGTGCCAGCAGTTCGGGCGGCTATGGCTACACCTTC. It codes for CASSSGGYGYTF.

The chain couples TRBV4-1 to TRBJ2-7; D possibly corresponds to TRBD2 (6 bases). This CDR3 has 18 amino acids. Germline V lookup: CDR1 MGHRA, CDR2 YSYEKL. V shed 2 bases and J shed 0 bases, with 20 bases lying between them. CDR3 nucleotides: TGCGCCAGCAGCCAACTACTCTTAGCGGTTGGAAGCTCCTACGAGCAGTACTTC. Translating it yields CASSQLLLAVGSSYEQYF.